This TCR beta chain appears in the sequencing data of a study of blood T cell repertoires in COVID-19. Study summary: Sites in the United States, Italy and Spain provided acute and convalescent COVID-19 samples. Sample material is recorded as cDNA or gDNA derived from T cells, B-cell-depleted T cells, or PBMCs.

Original processing notes: Reference gene primer amplification gave estimated nucleated cell counts. The table came from immunoSEQ multiplex PCR; TCRdb's copy has only in-frame clones and leaves some out. The V and J calls and clone size were taken over from that table, and D and trimming were inferred from the DNA. The sample gives roughly 110,000 clones, about 91% of which show up once; around 6.5% is in the top ten. The V and J ends lost 4 bases and 1 base respectively, with 4 bases between them. In germline, CDR1 is LNHDA, CDR2 SQIVND (reference sequence). The CDR3 contains 12 residues. This sequence joins TRBV19 and TRBJ1-2; the D is unclear. Sequences were obtained from peripheral blood. This TCR derives from a man aged 45 to 65 with active or convalescent COVID-19. The DNA for the CDR3 is TGTGCCAGTAGTAACATTAACTATGGCTACACCTTC. This sequence encodes CASSNINYGYTF.